This TCR beta chain came from a study of CD8 T cells in Susac syndrome. When the RNA was reverse transcribed, random hexamers were used with an input of about 0.5 to 1 ug. Each CDR3 protein is one row after TCRdb ran MiXCR on the immunoSEQ multiplex PCR reads. The data contain hundreds of thousands of distinct CDR3 sequences, 80% to 95% of them seen just once; the ten biggest clones take up 0.1% to 0.15%. Germline V gives CDR1 SGDLS, CDR2 YYNGEE. The CDR3 extends over 15 amino acids. Between the trimmed V and J ends, which lost 4 bases and 5 bases, there was a span of 19 bases. The study sequenced TCR beta in blood CD8+ and CD4+ T cells.

The sequence derives from a human donor with multiple sclerosis. The sample comprised CD8+ T cells from PBMCs. V usage is TRBV9 and J usage is TRBJ2-7; D uncertain. The CDR3 DNA follows: TGTGCCAGCAGCCCCCGGGCCATGAGCCCCCACGAGCAGTACTTC. Translation gives CASSPRAMSPHEQYF.